A single sample is the source of the 22 T cell receptor beta chains below, sequenced in a study of T cell changes during pregnancy in multiple sclerosis. The repertoire was sequenced with immunoSEQ multiplex PCR; TCRdb's copy has only in-frame clones and lacks some. The data hold approximately 26,000 clones, with approximately 92% observed a single time. Here the sequenced sample was CD4+ T cells from peripheral blood mononuclear cells, taken in the second trimester of pregnancy. The receptors come from a female donor with multiple sclerosis, enrolled in a pregnancy study.

The rearrangement links TRBV6-7 to TRBJ2-7, with 9 bases fitting TRBD1. TRBV6-7 is classed as an ORF, of uncertain function. The CDR3 runs 16 residues. Germline trimming cut 0 bases from V and 2 bases from J; bases unmatched to any gene: 5. The CDR3 region is CASSYSGTGFAYEQYF. As DNA, the CDR3 is TGTGCCAGCAGTTACTCGGGGACAGGGTTTGCCTACGAGCAGTACTTC.

V gene TRBV2 combines with J gene TRBJ2-2; 8 bases match TRBD1. There are 12 residues in the CDR3. Trimming removed 6 bases from V and 8 bases from J; junction bases left unmatched: 2. The germline V gene has CDR1 SNHLY and CDR2 FYNNEI. This CDR3 reads CASRGQEGELFF. Here the CDR3 DNA reads TGTGCCAGCAGGGGACAGGAAGGGGAGCTGTTTTTT.

The chain combines TRBV5-1 with TRBJ1-1; D is uncertain. V gave up 7 bases and J gave up 2 bases, with 6 bases separating them. Germline CDR1 is SGHRS and CDR2 is YFSETQ. CDR3 size: 11 residues. As DNA, the CDR3 is TGCGCCAGCCACTATAACACTGAAGCTTTCTTT. Its translation: CASHYNTEAFF.

This clone was picked up one time. The junction differs from germline at one of its ends, possibly a read error. This chain links TRBV7-7 with TRBJ2-1; the match to TRBD1 covers 12 bases. CDR3 length: 15 amino acids. The V gene's germline CDR1 is SSHAT and CDR2 FNYEAQ (reference sequence). CDR3 coding DNA: TGTGCTAGCAGCTTGGGACAGGGGGCTGGAAATGAGCAGTTCTTC. Translated, it gives CASSLGQGAGNEQFF. Looking up the rest from reference TRBV7-7 and TRBJ2-1 gives the full variable domain: GAGVSQSPRYKVTKRGQDVTLRCDPISSHATLYWYQQALGQGPEFLTYFNYEAQPDKSGLPSDRFSAERPEGSISTLTIQRTEQRDSAMYRCASSLGQGAGNEQFFGPGTRLTVL.

To note about this clone: A junction boundary mismatches the germline segment, possibly from a read error. CDR3 coding DNA: TGTGCCAGCAGCATATTTCAGGGATACGGGCAGTACTTC. Translated, it gives CASSIFQGYGQYF. V is TRBV5-4 and J is TRBJ2-7; tentatively, D is TRBD1 (5 bases). The CDR3 runs to 13 residues. In germline, CDR1 is SGHNT, CDR2 YYREEE (reference sequence).

This chain joins TRBV6-5 and TRBJ1-6; 8 bases line up with TRBD1. The CDR3 spans 13 residues. The germline V gene has CDR1 MNHEY and CDR2 SVGAGI. V shed 5 bases, J shed 9 bases, and the junction held 3 bases outside the gene matches. CDR3 in amino acids: CASSPGQGSPLHF. DNA for the CDR3: TGTGCCAGCAGTCCCGGACAGGGTTCACCCCTCCACTTT.

This clone was observed a few times. This chain uses TRBV2 with TRBJ1-3, with TRBD1 identical over 8 bases. This CDR3 is 14 amino acids long. In germline, CDR1 is SNHLY, CDR2 FYNNEI. Germline trimming cut 7 bases from V and 2 bases from J; bases unmatched to any gene: 4. The CDR3 protein is CASKDRGTGNTIYF. In DNA form, the CDR3 reads TGTGCCAGCAAAGACAGGGGTACTGGAAACACCATATATTTT.

The V call is TRBV28, the J call TRBJ1-2; D perhaps matches TRBD1 (5 bases). This CDR3 spans 14 amino acids. Germline V gene data show CDR1 as MDHEN and CDR2 as SYDVKM. The ends were cut back, 8 bases at V and 2 bases at J, with 15 bases in the middle. The CDR3 DNA follows: TGTGCCAGCGGTCGCCCCAGGGCGAACTATGGCTACACCTTC. This codes for CASGRPRANYGYTF.

The gene calls are TRBV2 and TRBJ1-1, with D tentatively TRBD1 (5 bases). Germline values: CDR1 SNHLY, CDR2 FYNNEI. The V gene lost 6 bases and the J gene lost 0 bases, with 14 bases spanning the gap. The CDR3 sequence is 15 residues long. CDR3 sequence (DNA): TGTGCCAGCAGGGTGTTGACAGAGATGAACACTGAAGCTTTCTTT. This encodes CASRVLTEMNTEAFF.

The rearrangement joins TRBV10-2 to TRBJ1-1; D remains ambiguous. The germline V gene has CDR1 WSHSY and CDR2 SAAADI. The CDR3 is made up of 14 amino acids. The V end lost 8 bases, the J end lost 3 bases, and 16 bases lay between the germline ends. Written as DNA, the CDR3 is TGCGCCAGCGCCCGTGGAGGCACATACACTGAAGCTTTCTTT. It codes for CASARGGTYTEAFF.

This sequence joins TRBV7-2 and TRBJ2-5, with 12 bases that match TRBD2. The CDR3 is 15 amino acids. Trimming took 4 bases from V and 3 from J; bases not matched to a gene: 3. In germline, CDR1 is SGHTA, CDR2 FQGNSA. The CDR3 protein is CASSSRLAGEETQYF. The DNA of the CDR3 is TGTGCCAGCAGCTCCAGACTAGCGGGGGAAGAGACCCAGTACTTC.

This sequence joins TRBV30 and TRBJ2-5; 12 nucleotides align to TRBD2. This CDR3 comprises 16 residues. V gave up 3 bases and J gave up 5 bases; unmatched junction bases: 10. Germline lookup yields CDR1 GTSNPN and CDR2 SVGIG (reference sequence). The CDR3 DNA reads as TGTGCCTGGAGCCAGGGACTAGCGGGCTTCTCGGAGACCCAGTACTTC. It yields the protein CAWSQGLAGFSETQYF. Combining the CDR3 with reference TRBV30 and TRBJ2-5 gives the whole variable domain SQTIHQWPATLVQPVGSPLSLECTVEGTSNPNLYWYRQAAGRGLQLLFYSVGIGQISSEVPQNLSASRPQDRQFILSSKKLLLSDSGFYLCAWSQGLAGFSETQYFGPGTRLLVL.

The genes are TRBV6-1 and TRBJ2-7; tentative D call: TRBD1 (5 bases). The CDR3 has 14 amino acids. Trimming took 1 base from V and 0 from J, leaving 7 bases between them. Per germline, CDR1 MNHNS and CDR2 SASEGT. The CDR3 DNA follows: TGTGCCAGCAGTGAAGGGGGCACCTCCTACGAGCAGTACTTC. This gives the protein CASSEGGTSYEQYF.

The chain couples TRBV4-3 to TRBJ2-7; TRBD1 matches 9 bases. Germline assignment: CDR1 LGHNA and CDR2 YSLEER. This CDR3 region has 15 residues. After removal of 1 base from V and 4 bases from J, the junction contained 5 bases not matched to a gene. The CDR3 DNA is TGCGCCAGCAGCCAAGTGGGGGACAGGGCTTACGAGCAGTACTTC. Residues: CASSQVGDRAYEQYF.

J is TRBJ2-7 and V is TRBV4-2; a possible D gene is TRBD1 (5 bases). Germline loops: CDR1 LGHNA, CDR2 YNFKEQ. V was trimmed by 0 bases and J by 2 bases, leaving 8 bases between them. The CDR3 contains 14 residues. The DNA of the CDR3 is TGTGCCAGCAGCCAAGATAACAGGCCCTACGAGCAGTACTTC. It is translated as CASSQDNRPYEQYF.

V and J are TRBV7-6 and TRBJ2-5; TRBD2 aligns across 8 bases. Germline CDR1 reads SGHVS; CDR2 reads FNYEAQ. This CDR3 is built from 15 residues. With 0 bases clipped from V and 9 bases from J, the junction kept 9 bases outside the gene matches. The CDR3, as DNA: TGTGCCAGCAGCTTAGCCGGGGGGGTGCGCGGGGCCCAGTACTTC. This sequence encodes CASSLAGGVRGAQYF.

Points on this clone: The sample holds other DNA sequences that translate to the same CDR3. J is TRBJ1-2 and V is TRBV19, with a possible D match to TRBD1 (6 bases). The CDR3 has 12 amino acids. Per germline, CDR1 LNHDA and CDR2 SQIVND (reference sequence). The V end lost 6 bases, the J end lost 3 bases, and 8 bases lay between the germline ends. The CDR3 spells CASSAGDYGYTF. CDR3 nucleotide sequence: TGTGCCAGTAGCGCAGGGGACTATGGCTACACCTTC. Full variable domain (outside the CDR3, taken from reference TRBV19 and TRBJ1-2): DGGITQSPKYLFRKEGQNVTLSCEQNLNHDAMYWYRQDPGQGLRLIYYSQIVNDFQKGDIAEGYSVSREKKESFPLTVTSAQKNPTAFYLCASSAGDYGYTFGSGTRLTVV.

V and J are TRBV13 and TRBJ2-2; D perhaps matches TRBD2 (6 bases). The germline V and J ends were trimmed by 8 bases and 0 bases, with 10 bases remaining between them. This CDR3 spans 14 amino acids. CDR1 and CDR2 from the germline V gene are PRHDT and FYEKMQ (reference sequence). In DNA form, the CDR3 reads TGTGCCAGCGCTTGGGGGGCGAACACCGGGGAGCTGTTTTTT. As protein: CASAWGANTGELFF.

The rearrangement uses TRBV10-2 and TRBJ2-7, with a weak D call TRBD1 (6 bases). Germline CDR1 and CDR2: WSHSY and SAAADI. The CDR3 totals 14 residues. The V gene lost 4 bases and the J gene lost 2 bases, with 12 bases spanning the gap. CDR3: CASSAPDSTYEQYF. For the CDR3, the DNA is TGCGCCAGCAGTGCCCCGGACAGCACCTACGAGCAGTACTTC.

This sequence joins TRBV2 and TRBJ2-1; 11 nucleotides line up with TRBD2. This CDR3 has 17 residues. Trimming at V came to 6 bases and at J to 7 bases, leaving 14 bases not matched to a gene. CDR1 and CDR2 (germline): SNHLY, FYNNEI. CDR3 loop: CASRPDNLAGGRNEQFF. The CDR3 DNA sequence: TGTGCCAGCAGACCAGACAATTTAGCGGGGGGGAGGAATGAGCAGTTCTTC.

On this clone: A read error may produce the germline difference seen at one junction end. V gene TRBV18 combines with J gene TRBJ2-1; no clear D gene. CDR1 and CDR2 from the germline V gene are KGHSH and LQKENI. This CDR3 comprises 15 residues. CDR3 region: CASSPLTGSNNEQFF. CDR3 DNA: TGTGCCAGCTCTCCACTGACCGGGTCTAACAATGAGCAGTTCTTC.

This sequence joins TRBV28 and TRBJ2-3; the D is unclear. V was shortened by 3 bases and J by 5 bases, with 3 bases between the two germline ends. Per germline, CDR1 MDHEN and CDR2 SYDVKM. This CDR3 has 11 amino acids. As DNA, the CDR3 is TGTGCCAGCAGTTTCAGAGATACGCAGTATTTT. It specifies CASSFRDTQYF.